This entry is about one TCR beta chain. Its antigen is unidentified. The method was immunoSEQ multiplex PCR; TCRdb's version includes in-frame clones alone and lacks a portion of them. This repertoire shows fewer than 100,000 clones, about 83% found once; its top ten account for around 10%. The sample belongs to a study of T cell responses to AZD1222 COVID-19 vaccine. Notes on the study in general: Only six individuals given AZD1222 were seropositive at baseline.

The germline V and J ends were trimmed by 5 bases and 2 bases, with 16 bases remaining between them. Looked up from germline, CDR1 is SGHTA and CDR2 is FQGNSA. This CDR3 is built from 15 residues. Specimen: peripheral blood, collected 28 days after the second AZD1222 dose. The chain combines TRBV7-2 with TRBJ2-7; possibly TRBD2 for D (6 bases). This TCR was sampled from an adult who received the AZD1222 COVID-19 vaccine. In nucleotides, the CDR3 is TGTGCCAGCAGCCGGGATGGCGGGGACCCCTACGAGCAGTACTTC. This encodes CASSRDGGDPYEQYF.